The next 9 T cell receptor beta chains were all read from a single sample in a study of T cells after yellow fever vaccination. TCRdb reprocessed the 5' RACE reads with MiXCR, giving one entry per CDR3 protein. The table shows 450,000 to 650,000 distinct CDR3 sequences, with roughly 14% occurring only once. The source was PBMCs, collected on the day of the yellow fever booster vaccination. The origin of the receptors is a young man who received the YFV17D yellow fever vaccine.

The sample holds a few counts of this clonotype. The rearrangement uses TRBV6-5 and TRBJ2-7, with 8 nucleotides matching TRBD2. CDR1 is MNHEY, CDR2 SVGAGI, per germline. Losses at the gene ends were 4 bases for V and 4 bases for J; bases not matched to a gene: 6. The CDR3 has 14 amino acids. This CDR3 is CASSSLTSVYEQYF. CDR3 DNA sequence: TGTGCCAGCAGTTCCCTGACTAGCGTTTACGAGCAGTACTTC.

The rearrangement links TRBV28 to TRBJ2-7, with TRBD2 identical over 9 bases. This CDR3 contains 15 residues. V lost 7 bases, J lost 0 bases, and 7 bases stayed unmatched. CDR1 is MDHEN and CDR2 is SYDVKM in the germline V gene. The CDR3 sequence is CASNGQREASYEQYF. CDR3 bases: TGTGCCAGCAACGGCCAGCGGGAGGCCTCCTACGAGCAGTACTTC.

In this sample, this clonotype turned up a few times. J is TRBJ2-5 and V is TRBV29-1; D may be TRBD2 (5 bases). Looked up from germline, CDR1 is SQVTM and CDR2 is ANQGSEA. CDR3 length: 16 amino acids. Between the trimmed V and J ends, which lost 0 bases and 3 bases, there was a span of 17 bases. CDR3 in amino acids: CSVEDLSFLGKETQYF. The CDR3 nucleotides are TGCAGCGTTGAAGATCTCAGTTTTCTCGGGAAAGAGACCCAGTACTTC.

In its sample, this clonotype was seen a few times. This chain joins TRBV10-3 and TRBJ2-3, with D tentatively TRBD2 (6 bases). The V gene lost 5 bases and the J gene lost 2 bases, with 14 bases spanning the gap. Germline loops: CDR1 ENHRY, CDR2 SYGVKD. This CDR3 is built from 15 residues. CDR3 DNA sequence: TGTGCCATCAGTTCCAGCGGGCCGCTCACAGATACGCAGTATTTT. It is translated as CAISSSGPLTDTQYF.

This clonotype was detected ten times or more. This chain links TRBV5-6 with TRBJ2-5; the D is unclear. The V end lost 3 bases, the J end lost 1 base, and 10 bases lay between the germline ends. Germline CDR1 is SGHDT and CDR2 is YYEEEE. This CDR3 comprises 14 residues. In nucleotides, the CDR3 is TGTGCCAGCAGCTGGCCACATTCCCAAGAGACCCAGTACTTC. As protein: CASSWPHSQETQYF.

This clonotype was seen many times. V gene TRBV12-3 or TRBV12-4 combines with J gene TRBJ2-7, with D tentatively TRBD1 or TRBD2 (5 bases each). The V end was cut by 4 bases, the J end by 3 bases, with 13 bases between. This CDR3 spans 14 amino acids. The CDR3 spells CASSSGLGDYEQYF. Written as DNA, the CDR3 is TGTGCCAGCAGTTCCGGGCTGGGGGACTACGAGCAGTACTTC.

This clonotype appeared a few times. The chain carries TRBV20-1 and TRBJ2-1; perhaps D is TRBD1 or TRBD2 (5 bases each). CDR1 DFQATT and CDR2 SNEGSKA come from the germline V gene (reference sequence). This CDR3 has 16 amino acids. V was cut by 0 bases and J by 0 bases, with 12 bases left in between. CDR3 loop: CSARDLGESSYNEQFF. As DNA, the CDR3 is TGCAGTGCTAGAGATTTGGGGGAGAGCTCCTACAATGAGCAGTTCTTC.

In its sample, this clonotype was seen many times. The V gene is TRBV7-2, the J gene TRBJ2-7; 10 bases map to TRBD2. Trimming cost V 6 bases and J 2 bases; bases outside gene matches: 7. In germline, CDR1 is SGHTA, CDR2 FQGNSA. CDR3 size: 15 residues. CDR3 in amino acids: CASSPNSGGPYEQYF. The CDR3 bases are TGTGCCAGCAGTCCTAATAGCGGGGGGCCCTACGAGCAGTACTTC.

This clonotype has just a few counts. This chain connects TRBV12-3 or TRBV12-4 to TRBJ1-4; perhaps TRBD1 as D (5 bases). The CDR3 sequence is 14 residues long. With 7 bases removed from V and 7 bases from J, the gap between germline ends came to 16 bases. The CDR3 bases are TGTGCCAGCATTCTGGGGGGGAAGGGTGAAAAACTGTTTTTT. Amino acid sequence: CASILGGKGEKLFF.